This is a list of T cell receptor beta chains from one sample in a study of blood T cell repertoires in COVID-19. Repertoires were generated with immunoSEQ multiplex PCR, while TCRdb's copy carries only in-frame clones and drops some. This table has about 440,000 clones, about 85% appearing once. The sequencing sample was made of PBMCs or T cells enriched from blood (not recorded which). These receptors all stem from a woman aged 18-29 years with acute COVID-19. Each CDR3 is given with its conserved first and last residue. The D gene is left open where the match is weak. A row's size may be missing; if present it is once, few, many or a size class.

>TRBV9|.|TRBJ2-1|.
TGTGCCAGCAGCGTAGTTCTAGACAATGAGCAGTTCTTC
CASSVVLDNEQFF
>TRBV11-2|TRBD1|TRBJ2-7|.
TGTGCCAGCAGCCCGGGACAGGGGGCGTACGAGCAGTACTTC
CASSPGQGAYEQYF
>TRBV5-1|TRBD1|TRBJ1-2|.
TGCGCCAGCAGCTTGCTCAGGGGGGAAGGTGGCTACACCTTC
CASSLLRGEGGYTF
>TRBV7-6|.|TRBJ2-6|.
TGTGCCAGCAAAACAGGAGGGGCCAACGTCCTGACTTTC
CASKTGGANVLTF
>TRBV19|.|TRBJ2-1|.
TGTGCCAGTAGTATAGAGAGCTCCTACAATGAGCAGTTCTTC
CASSIESSYNEQFF
>TRBV27|.|TRBJ2-1|.
TGTGCCAGCAATAAAGTGGGGGGTCCGCAGTTCTTC
CASNKVGGPQFF
>TRBV24-1|.|TRBJ1-5|.
TGTGCCACCAGTGTCGCTGACGGGGATAGCAATCAGCCCCAGCATTTT
CATSVADGDSNQPQHF
>TRBV12-3/TRBV12-4|.|TRBJ2-1|.
TGTGCCAGCAGTTTTCTTGGCTATGAGCAGTTCTTC
CASSFLGYEQFF
>TRBV2|.|TRBJ2-7|.
TGTGCCAGCAGAAGAGAAATAAGTCCTAACGAGCAGTACTTC
CASRREISPNEQYF
>TRBV14|TRBD1|TRBJ2-5|once
TGTGCCAGCAGCCAACGGACAGGGCAAGAGACCCAGTACTTC
CASSQRTGQETQYF
>TRBV23-1|TRBD1|TRBJ2-4|.
TGCGCCAGCAGTCAACGGACAGGGGGCAGAAACATTCAGTACTTC
CASSQRTGGRNIQYF
>TRBV5-1|.|TRBJ2-3|.
TGCGCCAGCAGCTTAGAGGGCACAGATACGCAGTATTTT
CASSLEGTDTQYF
>TRBV19|TRBD1|TRBJ1-5|.
TGTGCCAGTAGTATGAGCCCGGGAAGGGGGCGACTCAATCAGCCCCAGCATTTT
CASSMSPGRGRLNQPQHF
>TRBV19|.|TRBJ2-2|once
TGTGCCAGTAGTAGAACAAGAAACACCGGGGAGCTGTTTTTT
CASSRTRNTGELFF
>TRBV3-1/TRBV3-2|.|TRBJ2-2|.
TGTGCCAGCAGCCAAGATCTGGGGGCACTTACCGGGGAGCTGTTTTTT
CASSQDLGALTGELFF
>TRBV7-9|TRBD1|TRBJ2-7|.
TGTGCCAGCAGTTTGGGGGACAGGAAAGACTACGAGCAGTACTTC
CASSLGDRKDYEQYF
>TRBV2|.|TRBJ1-5|.
TGTGCCAGCAGTGGAGGGATGGAGAATCAGCCCCAGCATTTT
CASSGGMENQPQHF
>TRBV27|TRBD1|TRBJ1-2|once
TGTGCCAGCAGCGATGACAGGGGGGATGGCTACACCTTC
CASSDDRGDGYTF
>TRBV18|TRBD1|TRBJ1-1|.
TGTGCCAGCTCGCTACAGGGGCGGACTCCTCCTGAAGCTTTCTTT
CASSLQGRTPPEAFF
>TRBV4-1|.|TRBJ1-5|.
TGCGCCAGCAGCCCTACCGGGACAAATAATCAGCCCCAGCATTTT
CASSPTGTNNQPQHF
>TRBV5-4|TRBD1|TRBJ1-1|.
TGTGCCAGCAGCTTGCCAGGGGGAATAAAAGCTTTCTTT
CASSLPGGIKAFF
>TRBV11-2|TRBD1|TRBJ1-5|.
TGTGCCAGCAGCTCCTCTAGAGACAGGGGGCGGAATCAGCCCCAGCATTTT
CASSSSRDRGRNQPQHF
>TRBV6-5|.|TRBJ2-5|.
TGTGCCAGTCTACAGGGTAACCAAGAGACCCAGTACTTC
CASLQGNQETQYF
>TRBV10-2|TRBD1|TRBJ1-5|.
TGCGCCAGCACAGGGGGGCTCATTCAGCCCCAGCATTTT
CASTGGLIQPQHF
>TRBV7-9|.|TRBJ1-2|.
TGTGCCAGCAGCTTAGAGTCAGGGGATGGCTACACCTTC
CASSLESGDGYTF
>TRBV6-4|.|TRBJ2-7|.
TGTGCCAGCAGTGACTCGAGGGTGCACGAGCAGTACTTC
CASSDSRVHEQYF
>TRBV11-2|TRBD2|TRBJ2-1|.
TGTGCCAGCAGCCTGCTGAGACTAGCGGCAAGCTACAATGAGCAGTTCTTC
CASSLLRLAASYNEQFF
>TRBV5-4|.|TRBJ2-7|.
TGTGCCAGCAGCTTGCCGGGACTCTCCTACGAGCAGTACTTC
CASSLPGLSYEQYF
>TRBV12-3/TRBV12-4|.|TRBJ1-6|.
TGTGCCAGCAGTTCCGTCAGTTCACCCCTCCACTTT
CASSSVSSPLHF
>TRBV10-3|TRBD1|TRBJ2-3|.
TGTGCCATGAGGACAGGGGAATACACAGATACGCAGTATTTT
CAMRTGEYTDTQYF
>TRBV7-2|TRBD1|TRBJ1-5|.
TGTGCCAGCAGCTTAGGGACAGGGGCCCAGCCCCAGCATTTT
CASSLGTGAQPQHF
>TRBV7-9|.|TRBJ1-1|.
TGTGCCAGCAGCTTACCGGGGGACACTGAAGCTTTCTTT
CASSLPGDTEAFF
>TRBV2|.|TRBJ2-1|.
TGTGCCAGCACCTTCACTGGAGGCAATGAGCAGTTCTTC
CASTFTGGNEQFF
>TRBV4-1|TRBD2|TRBJ2-7|.
TGCGCCAGCAGCCACCGGTCCGGGACTAGCTACGAGCAGTACTTC
CASSHRSGTSYEQYF
>TRBV14|.|TRBJ2-1|.
TGTGCCAGCAGCCAAACCAGGGAAAATGAGCAGTTCTTC
CASSQTRENEQFF
>TRBV11-2|.|TRBJ1-2|.
TGTGCCAGCAGCACCCGACAGGACTATGGCTACACCTTC
CASSTRQDYGYTF
>TRBV19|.|TRBJ1-2|few
TGTGCCAGTATCCCCTCCACAACAGGAGCCCCCTGGGATGGCTACACCTTC
CASIPSTTGAPWDGYTF
>TRBV6-4|.|TRBJ1-5|.
TGTGCCAGCAGTGACTCTCCCCCAGCGGGCAATCAGCCCCAGCATTTT
CASSDSPPAGNQPQHF
>TRBV2|.|TRBJ2-6|.
TGTGCCAGCAGTGACCCATCTGGGGCCAACGTCCTGACTTTC
CASSDPSGANVLTF
>TRBV18|TRBD2|TRBJ2-5|.
TGTGCCAGCTCACCCCGACTAGCGGGAGGAGGGGCGTACCAAGAGACCCAGTACTTC
CASSPRLAGGGAYQETQYF
>TRBV7-9|.|TRBJ1-2|.
TGTGCCAGCAGCTTACCAGGGATTGGGTATGGCTACACCTTC
CASSLPGIGYGYTF
>TRBV6-6|.|TRBJ2-7|once
TGTGCCAGCAGTGACAGGTTAACCGACGAGCAGTACTTC
CASSDRLTDEQYF
>TRBV19|TRBD2|TRBJ2-7|once
TGTGCCAGTAGTATTCGACTAGCGGGATTCGAGCAGTACTTC
CASSIRLAGFEQYF
>TRBV10-3|.|TRBJ1-2|.
TGTGCCATCAGTGAGGGGCAGGCCTATGGCTACACCTTC
CAISEGQAYGYTF
>TRBV28|.|TRBJ1-4|.
TGTGCCAGCAGTCCCATGGACAGCCTTAATGAAAAACTGTTTTTT
CASSPMDSLNEKLFF
>TRBV19|.|TRBJ1-2|once
TGTGCCAGTAACCACAGGGTTGACTATGGCTACACCTTC
CASNHRVDYGYTF
>TRBV19|.|TRBJ1-6|.
TGTGCCAGTGCTAGAGGTTTACGTTCACCCCTCCACTTT
CASARGLRSPLHF
>TRBV7-9|.|TRBJ2-7|.
TGTGCCAGCAGCGCCCAGGGACAAAGATACGAGCAGTACTTC
CASSAQGQRYEQYF
>TRBV6-5|TRBD1|TRBJ2-7|once
TGTGCCAGCAGCCCCGAGTCCAGGGGGACCTACGAGCAGTACTTC
CASSPESRGTYEQYF
>TRBV10-2|TRBD1|TRBJ2-7|once
TGCGCCAGCAGTGAAGGACAGGGAAAATACGAGCAGTACTTC
CASSEGQGKYEQYF
>TRBV7-8|TRBD1|TRBJ2-1|.
TGTGCCAGCAGCCTAGGACAGGCAGAGAGGCAGTTCTTC
CASSLGQAERQFF
>TRBV30|TRBD2|TRBJ2-1|.
TGTGCCGGAAATCCGACTAGCGGGAACTACAATGAGCAGTTCTTC
CAGNPTSGNYNEQFF
>TRBV7-3|TRBD2|TRBJ2-3|.
TGTGCCAGCAGCTTAAAATTCGGGGGGACCGATACGCAGTATTTT
CASSLKFGGTDTQYF
>TRBV10-3|.|TRBJ2-7|.
TGTGCCATCAGTGATGTCAGTTCCTCCTCCTACGAGCAGTACTTC
CAISDVSSSSYEQYF
>TRBV4-3|.|TRBJ1-3|.
TGCGCCAGCAGCCATGGGGAGACTGGAAACACCATATATTTT
CASSHGETGNTIYF
>TRBV19|.|TRBJ1-1|.
TGTGCCAGTGTTAACTACAACACTGAAGCTTTCTTT
CASVNYNTEAFF